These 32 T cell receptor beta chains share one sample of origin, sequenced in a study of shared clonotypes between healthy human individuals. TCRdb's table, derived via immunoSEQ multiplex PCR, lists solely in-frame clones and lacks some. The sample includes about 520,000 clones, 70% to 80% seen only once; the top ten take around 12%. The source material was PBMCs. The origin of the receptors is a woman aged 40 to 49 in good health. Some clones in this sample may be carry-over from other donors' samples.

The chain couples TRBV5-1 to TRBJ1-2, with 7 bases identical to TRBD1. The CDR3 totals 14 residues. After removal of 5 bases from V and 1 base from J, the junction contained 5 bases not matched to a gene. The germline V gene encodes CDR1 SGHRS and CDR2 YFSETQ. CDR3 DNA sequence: TGCGCCAGCAGGGGCGGGACAGTTAACTATGGCTACACCTTC. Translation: CASRGGTVNYGYTF.

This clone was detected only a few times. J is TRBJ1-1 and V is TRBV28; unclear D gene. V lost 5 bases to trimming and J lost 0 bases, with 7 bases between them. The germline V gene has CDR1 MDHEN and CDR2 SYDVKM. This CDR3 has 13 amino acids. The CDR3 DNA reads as TGTGCCAGCAGTATGGTCGTGAACACTGAAGCTTTCTTT. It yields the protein CASSMVVNTEAFF.

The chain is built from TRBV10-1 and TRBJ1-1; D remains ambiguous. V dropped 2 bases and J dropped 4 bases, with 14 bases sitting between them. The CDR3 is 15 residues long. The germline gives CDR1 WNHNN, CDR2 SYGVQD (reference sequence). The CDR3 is CASSETGYSGTEAFF. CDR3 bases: TGCGCCAGCAGTGAGACCGGATACTCGGGCACTGAAGCTTTCTTT.

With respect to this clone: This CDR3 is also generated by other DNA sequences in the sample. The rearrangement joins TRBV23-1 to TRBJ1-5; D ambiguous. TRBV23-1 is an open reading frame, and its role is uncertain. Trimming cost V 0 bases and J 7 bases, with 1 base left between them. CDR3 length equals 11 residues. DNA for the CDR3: TGCGCCAGCAGTCAATCGCAGCCCCAGCATTTT. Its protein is CASSQSQPQHF.

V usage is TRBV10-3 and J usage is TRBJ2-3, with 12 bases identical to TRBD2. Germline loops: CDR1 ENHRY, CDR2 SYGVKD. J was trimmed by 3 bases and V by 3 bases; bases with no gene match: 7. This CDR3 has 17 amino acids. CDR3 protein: CAISEYRTSGKTDTQYF. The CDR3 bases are TGTGCCATCAGTGAATATCGGACTAGCGGGAAGACAGATACGCAGTATTTT.

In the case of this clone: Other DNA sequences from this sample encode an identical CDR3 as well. The CDR3 DNA sequence: TGTGCCTGGGGGACAGGTGCGGACCAGCCCCAGCATTTT. It is translated as CAWGTGADQPQHF. The chain has TRBV30 and TRBJ1-5, with 8 bases identical to TRBD1. CDR1 is GTSNPN and CDR2 is SVGIG in the germline V gene (reference sequence). The CDR3 consists of 13 residues. Germline trimming cut 5 bases from V and 7 bases from J; bases unmatched to any gene: 7.

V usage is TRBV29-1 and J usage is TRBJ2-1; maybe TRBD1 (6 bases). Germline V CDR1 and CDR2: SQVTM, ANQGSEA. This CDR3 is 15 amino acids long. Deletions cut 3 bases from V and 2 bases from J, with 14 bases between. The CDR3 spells CSVDLGGVPYNEQFF. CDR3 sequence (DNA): TGCAGCGTTGATCTAGGGGGAGTCCCCTACAATGAGCAGTTCTTC.

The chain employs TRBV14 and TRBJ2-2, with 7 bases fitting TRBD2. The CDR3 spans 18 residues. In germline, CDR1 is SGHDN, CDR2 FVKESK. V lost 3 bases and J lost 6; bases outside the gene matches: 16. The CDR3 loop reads CASSQWPSGGGIAGELFF. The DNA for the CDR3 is TGTGCCAGCAGCCAGTGGCCTAGCGGAGGAGGGATCGCCGGGGAGCTGTTTTTT.

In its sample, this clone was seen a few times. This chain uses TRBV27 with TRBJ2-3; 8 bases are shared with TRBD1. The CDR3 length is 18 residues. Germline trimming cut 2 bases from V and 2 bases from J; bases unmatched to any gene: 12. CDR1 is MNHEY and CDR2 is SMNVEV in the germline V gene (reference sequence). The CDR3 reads CASSLALTGEVNTDTQYF. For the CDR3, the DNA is TGTGCCAGCAGTTTAGCCCTGACAGGGGAGGTTAACACAGATACGCAGTATTTT.

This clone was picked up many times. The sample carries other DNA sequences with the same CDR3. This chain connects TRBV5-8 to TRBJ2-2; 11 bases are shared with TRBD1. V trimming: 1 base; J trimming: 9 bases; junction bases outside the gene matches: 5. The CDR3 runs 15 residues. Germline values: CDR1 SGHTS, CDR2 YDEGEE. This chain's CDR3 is CASSLSGTGGRELFF. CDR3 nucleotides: TGTGCCAGCAGCTTGTCGGGGACAGGGGGACGGGAGCTGTTTTTT.

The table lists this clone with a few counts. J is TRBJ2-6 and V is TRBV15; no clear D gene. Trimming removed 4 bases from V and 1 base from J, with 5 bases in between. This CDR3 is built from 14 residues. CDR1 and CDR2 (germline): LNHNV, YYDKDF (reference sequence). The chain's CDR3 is CATSTSSGANVLTF. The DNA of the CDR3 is TGTGCCACCAGCACTTCGTCTGGGGCCAACGTCCTGACTTTC.

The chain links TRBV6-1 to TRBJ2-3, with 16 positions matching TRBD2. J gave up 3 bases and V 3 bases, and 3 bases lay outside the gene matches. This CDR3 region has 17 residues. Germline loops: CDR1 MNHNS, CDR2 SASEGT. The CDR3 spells CASSEGLAGGLTDTQYF. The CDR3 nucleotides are TGTGCCAGCAGTGAGGGACTAGCGGGAGGGTTAACAGATACGCAGTATTTT.

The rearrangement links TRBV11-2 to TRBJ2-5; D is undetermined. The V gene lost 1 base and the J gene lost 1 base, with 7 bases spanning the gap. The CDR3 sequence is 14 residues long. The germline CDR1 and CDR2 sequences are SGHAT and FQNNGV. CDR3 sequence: CASSLGSRQETQYF. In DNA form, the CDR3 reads TGTGCCAGCAGCTTAGGAAGCCGCCAAGAGACCCAGTACTTC.

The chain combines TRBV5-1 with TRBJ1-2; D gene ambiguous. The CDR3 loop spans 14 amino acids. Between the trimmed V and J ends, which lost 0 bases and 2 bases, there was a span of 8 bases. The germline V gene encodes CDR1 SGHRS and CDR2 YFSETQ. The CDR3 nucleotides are TGCGCCAGCAGCTTGGTGACGGCGAACTATGGCTACACCTTC. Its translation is CASSLVTANYGYTF. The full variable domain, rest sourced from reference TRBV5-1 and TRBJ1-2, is KAGVTQTPRYLIKTRGQQVTLSCSPISGHRSVSWYQQTPGQGLQFLFEYFSETQRNKGNFPGRFSGRQFSNSRSEMNVSTLELGDSALYLCASSLVTANYGYTFGSGTRLTVV.

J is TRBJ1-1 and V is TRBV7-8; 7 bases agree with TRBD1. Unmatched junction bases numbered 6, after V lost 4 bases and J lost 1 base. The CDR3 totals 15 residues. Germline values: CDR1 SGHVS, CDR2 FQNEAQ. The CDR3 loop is CASSYGDSTNTEAFF. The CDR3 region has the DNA TGTGCCAGCAGCTACGGGGACAGTACGAACACTGAAGCTTTCTTT.

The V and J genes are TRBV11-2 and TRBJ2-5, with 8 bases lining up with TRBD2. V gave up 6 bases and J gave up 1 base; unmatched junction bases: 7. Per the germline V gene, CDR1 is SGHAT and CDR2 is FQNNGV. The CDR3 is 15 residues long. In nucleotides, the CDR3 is TGTGCCAGCAGTTATAGCGGGAATAGCCAAGAGACCCAGTACTTC. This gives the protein CASSYSGNSQETQYF.

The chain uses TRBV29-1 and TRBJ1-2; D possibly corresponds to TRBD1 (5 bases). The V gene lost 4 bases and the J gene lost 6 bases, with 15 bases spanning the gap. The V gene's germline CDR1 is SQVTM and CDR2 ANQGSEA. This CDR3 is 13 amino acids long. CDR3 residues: CSVGTRERDGYTF. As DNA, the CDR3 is TGCAGCGTTGGTACCAGGGAAAGGGATGGCTACACCTTC.

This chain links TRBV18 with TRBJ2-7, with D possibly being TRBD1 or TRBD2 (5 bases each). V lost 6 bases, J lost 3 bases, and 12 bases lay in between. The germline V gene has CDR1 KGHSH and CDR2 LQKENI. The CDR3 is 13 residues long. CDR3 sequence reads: CASSLGTDYEQYF. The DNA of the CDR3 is TGTGCCAGCTCCCTCGGGACGGACTACGAGCAGTACTTC.

The chain's CDR3 is CASSLVPEAYNEQFF. For the CDR3, the DNA is TGTGCCAGCAGCTTAGTTCCAGAGGCCTACAATGAGCAGTTCTTC. J is TRBJ2-1 and V is TRBV21-1; the tabulated D call, TRBD2, remains unverified against the DNA. TRBV21-1 is marked as a pseudogene. This CDR3 comprises 15 residues.

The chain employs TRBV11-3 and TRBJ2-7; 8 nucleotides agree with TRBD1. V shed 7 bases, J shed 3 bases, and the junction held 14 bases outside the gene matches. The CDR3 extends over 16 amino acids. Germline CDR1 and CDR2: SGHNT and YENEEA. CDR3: CASTNRVQGAGYEQYF. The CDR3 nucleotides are TGTGCCAGCACCAATCGGGTTCAGGGGGCAGGCTACGAGCAGTACTTC.

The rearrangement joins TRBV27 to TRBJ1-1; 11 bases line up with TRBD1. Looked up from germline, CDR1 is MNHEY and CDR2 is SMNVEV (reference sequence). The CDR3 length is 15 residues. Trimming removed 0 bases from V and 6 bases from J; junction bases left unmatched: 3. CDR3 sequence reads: CASSLSGQGVAEAFF. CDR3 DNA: TGTGCCAGCAGTTTATCGGGACAGGGGGTCGCTGAAGCTTTCTTT.

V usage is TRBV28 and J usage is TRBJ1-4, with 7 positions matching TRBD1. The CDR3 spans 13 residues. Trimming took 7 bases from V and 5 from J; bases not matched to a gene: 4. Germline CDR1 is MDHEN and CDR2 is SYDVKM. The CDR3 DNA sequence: TGTGCCAGCACCGGGACAGTCAATGAAAAACTGTTTTTT. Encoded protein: CASTGTVNEKLFF.

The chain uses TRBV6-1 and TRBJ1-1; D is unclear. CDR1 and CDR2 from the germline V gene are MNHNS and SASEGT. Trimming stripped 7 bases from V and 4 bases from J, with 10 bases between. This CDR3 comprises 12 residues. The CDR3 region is CASTFGSTEAFF. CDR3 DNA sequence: TGTGCCAGCACCTTTGGTAGCACTGAAGCTTTCTTT.

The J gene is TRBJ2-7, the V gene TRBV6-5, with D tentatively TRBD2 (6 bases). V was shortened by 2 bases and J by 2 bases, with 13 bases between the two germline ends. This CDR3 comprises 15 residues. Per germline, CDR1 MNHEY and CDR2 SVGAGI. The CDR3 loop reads CASSYGLAGTYEQYF. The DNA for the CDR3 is TGTGCCAGCAGTTACGGGCTGGCGGGGACCTACGAGCAGTACTTC.

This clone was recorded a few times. This chain's CDR3 is CASTVPRTSGSRNERTDTQYF. The CDR3 nucleotides are TGTGCCAGTACCGTCCCGAGGACTAGCGGGAGTCGGAATGAGCGCACAGATACGCAGTATTTT. V is TRBV19 and J is TRBJ2-3; 13 nucleotides line up with TRBD2. Per the germline V gene, CDR1 is LNHDA and CDR2 is SQIVND (reference sequence). The CDR3 loop spans 21 amino acids. V was pared by 7 bases and J by 1 base, with 20 bases of the junction left unmatched.

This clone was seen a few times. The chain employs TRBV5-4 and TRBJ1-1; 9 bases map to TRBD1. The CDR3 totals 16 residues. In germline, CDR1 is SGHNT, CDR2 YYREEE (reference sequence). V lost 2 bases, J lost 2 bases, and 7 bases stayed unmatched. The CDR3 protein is CASSLTGTGRNTEAFF. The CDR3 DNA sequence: TGTGCCAGCAGCTTAACCGGGACAGGGAGAAACACTGAAGCTTTCTTT.

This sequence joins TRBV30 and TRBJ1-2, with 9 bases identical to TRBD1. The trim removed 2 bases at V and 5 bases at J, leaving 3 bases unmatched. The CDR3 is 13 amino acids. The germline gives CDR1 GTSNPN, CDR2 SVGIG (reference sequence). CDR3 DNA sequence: TGTGCCTGGAGTTCCGGGACAGGGTATGGCTACACCTTC. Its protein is CAWSSGTGYGYTF.

This CDR3 reads CASRAGLGLGGYNEQFF. The CDR3 coding sequence is TGTGCCAGCAGGGCCGGACTTGGACTAGGGGGTTACAATGAGCAGTTCTTC. This chain links TRBV2 with TRBJ2-1; possible D gene TRBD2, 7 bases. Trimming took off 6 bases at V and 4 bases at J, with 22 bases between the two ends. Germline assignment: CDR1 SNHLY and CDR2 FYNNEI. The length of the CDR3 is 17 residues.

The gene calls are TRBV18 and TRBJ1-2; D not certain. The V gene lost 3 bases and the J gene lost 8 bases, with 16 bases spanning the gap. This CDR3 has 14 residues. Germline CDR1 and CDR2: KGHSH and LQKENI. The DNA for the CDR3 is TGTGCCAGCTCACCCCTAACAGACCCCTTCGGCTACACCTTC. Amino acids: CASSPLTDPFGYTF.

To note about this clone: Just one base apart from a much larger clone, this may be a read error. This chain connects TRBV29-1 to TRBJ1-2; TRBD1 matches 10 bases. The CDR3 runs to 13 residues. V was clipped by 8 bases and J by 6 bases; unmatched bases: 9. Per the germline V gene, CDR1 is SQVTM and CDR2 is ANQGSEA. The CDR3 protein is CSLAGDRGNGYTF. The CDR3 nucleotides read TGCAGCCTTGCCGGGGACAGGGGAAATGGCTACACCTTC.

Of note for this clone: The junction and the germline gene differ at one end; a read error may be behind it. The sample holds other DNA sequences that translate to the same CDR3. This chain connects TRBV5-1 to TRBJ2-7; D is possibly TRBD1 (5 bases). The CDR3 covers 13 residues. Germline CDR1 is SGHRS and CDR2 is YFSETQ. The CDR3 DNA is TGCGCCAGCGGCTTGGGGCTCCCCTACGAGCAGTACTTC. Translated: CASGLGLPYEQYF.

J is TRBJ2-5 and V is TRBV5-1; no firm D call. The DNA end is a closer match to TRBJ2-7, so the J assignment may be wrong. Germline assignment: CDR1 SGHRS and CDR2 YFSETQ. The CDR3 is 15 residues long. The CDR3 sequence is CASSLLGSTLYEQYF. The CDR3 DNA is TGCGCCAGCAGCTTGCTCGGCAGCACGCTCTACGAGCAGTACTTC.